The 5 T cell receptor beta chains presented below share a single source sample, sequenced in a study of molecular identifiers for immune sequencing clone quantification. TCRdb called the PCR reads again in MiXCR, with one record for every CDR3 protein. Seen here are about 510,000 distinct CDR3 sequences, around a fifth observed once, and the top ten hold about 0.78%. Material for sequencing was naive CD8+ T cells from blood, with Jurkat cell RNA spiked in. The sample's subset: FACS-sorted CD8+CD4-CCR7+CD45RA+ naive T cells. The origin of the receptors is a human donor in good health. Some libraries in this study had Jurkat cell RNA spiked in.

The CDR3 reads CASSSGTSGSGEQFF. CDR3 sequence (DNA): TGTGCCAGCAGCTCAGGGACTAGCGGGAGCGGGGAGCAGTTCTTC. The V and J genes are TRBV7-3 and TRBJ2-1; TRBD2 matches 14 bases. Germline values: CDR1 SGHTA, CDR2 FQGTGA. The CDR3 has 15 residues. The trim removed 4 bases at V and 10 bases at J, leaving 6 bases unmatched.

This clonotype was observed many times. This rearrangement joins TRBV7-9 to TRBJ2-5, with 7 nucleotides matching TRBD1. The length of the CDR3 is 15 residues. CDR1 and CDR2 (germline): SEHNR, FQNEAQ (reference sequence). The junction had 7 bases not matched to a gene; V was cut back by 4 bases and J by 2 bases. This CDR3 is CASSSPGTAQETQYF. The CDR3 DNA reads as TGTGCCAGCAGCTCACCCGGGACAGCACAAGAGACCCAGTACTTC.

On this clonotype: This may arise from a read error, as a much more abundant clone is one base away. V gene TRBV12-3 or TRBV12-4 combines with J gene TRBJ1-1, with 7 bases matching TRBD1. The CDR3 sequence is 13 residues long. The CDR3 here is CASSSRGYTAAFF. DNA of the CDR3: TGTGCCAGCAGTTCCAGGGGGTACACTGCAGCTTTCTTT.

This clonotype was seen many times. The chain joins TRBV25-1 to TRBJ1-1; D uncertain. The CDR3 sequence is 11 residues long. The V gene lost 3 bases and the J gene lost 8 bases, with 7 bases spanning the gap. Germline V gene lookup returns CDR1 MGHDK and CDR2 SYGVNS. The CDR3 DNA follows: TGTGCCAGCAGTGACCAAATCGAAGCTTTCTTT. This gives the protein CASSDQIEAFF.

In this sample, this clonotype turned up many times. The chain couples TRBV7-8 to TRBJ1-2; TRBD1 agrees at 10 bases. The germline CDR1 and CDR2 sequences are SGHVS and FQNEAQ. With V trimmed by 5 bases and J by 4 bases, 13 bases remained unmatched. CDR3 length: 17 amino acids. As DNA, the CDR3 is TGTGCCAGCAGCAGATTGACAGGGGGCGAGGGCTCCTATGGCTACACCTTC. Translated: CASSRLTGGEGSYGYTF.